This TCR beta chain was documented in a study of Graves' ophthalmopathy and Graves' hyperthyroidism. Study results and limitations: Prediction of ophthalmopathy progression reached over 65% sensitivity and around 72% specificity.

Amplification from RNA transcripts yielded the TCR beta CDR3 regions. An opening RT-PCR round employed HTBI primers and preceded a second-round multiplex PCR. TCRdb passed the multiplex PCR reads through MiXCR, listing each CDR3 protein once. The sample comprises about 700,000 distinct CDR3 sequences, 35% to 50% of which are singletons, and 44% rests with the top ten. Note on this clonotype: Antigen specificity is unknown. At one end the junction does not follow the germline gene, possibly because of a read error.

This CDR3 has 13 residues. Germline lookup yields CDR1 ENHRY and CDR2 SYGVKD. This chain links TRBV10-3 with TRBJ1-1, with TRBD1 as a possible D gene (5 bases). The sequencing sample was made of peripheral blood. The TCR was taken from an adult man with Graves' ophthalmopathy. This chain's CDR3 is CASSYGAGTEAFF. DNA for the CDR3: TGTGCCAGCAGTTACGGGGCAGGCACTGAAGCTTTCTTT.